Shown below are 19 T cell receptor beta chains from a single sample sequenced in a study of cytomegalovirus exposure and HLA in healthy donors (dated by TCRdb to the late 2010s). Library preparation employed the immunoSEQ multiplex PCR assay. For the multiplex PCR, a mixture combining 60 forward primers for TCR Vbeta segments and 13 reverse primers for TCR Jbeta segments was used. Not all clones reach the TCRdb copy of this immuneACCESS table, which keeps in-frame sequences only. Checked studies attribute under half of the gap to unresolved V genes and leave the rest unexplained. This sample lists fewer than 200,000 clones; about 82% were detected once. The top ten hold approximately 0.76% of the sample. The specimen sequenced was PBMCs. All receptors derive from a female donor in good health and CMV-seronegative.

This chain joins TRBV5-1 and TRBJ2-7; TRBD2 agrees at 11 bases. The CDR3 runs to 16 residues. V was clipped by 0 bases and J by 0 bases; unmatched bases: 2. Germline CDR1 and CDR2: SGHRS and YFSETQ. Here the CDR3 reads CASSLGGTSGSYEQYF. DNA for the CDR3: TGCGCCAGCAGCTTGGGAGGGACTAGCGGCTCCTACGAGCAGTACTTC.

The table lists this clone with a few counts. This chain uses TRBV4-2 with TRBJ2-7; D may be TRBD1 (6 bases). Germline V gene lookup returns CDR1 LGHNA and CDR2 YNFKEQ. The CDR3 has 17 amino acids. V shed 2 bases and J shed 0 bases, with 17 bases lying between them. Written as DNA, the CDR3 is TGTGCCAGCAGCCAATCTCCGGACAGTGAGACCTCCTACGAGCAGTACTTC. This gives the protein CASSQSPDSETSYEQYF.

CDR3 amino acids: CASSPNSGANVLTF. The CDR3 DNA reads TGTGCCAGCAGCCCTAACTCTGGGGCCAACGTCCTGACTTTC. The chain carries TRBV11-1 and TRBJ2-6; D unclear. The CDR3 extends over 14 amino acids. Germline CDR1 SGHAT, CDR2 FQDESV (reference sequence). V was trimmed by 5 bases and J by 0 bases, leaving 5 bases between them.

This rearrangement joins TRBV2 to TRBJ2-5; D perhaps matches TRBD1 (6 bases). This CDR3 contains 12 residues. CDR1 is SNHLY and CDR2 is FYNNEI in the germline V gene. Trimming stripped 8 bases from V and 3 bases from J, with 10 bases between. The CDR3 spells CASDRMKETQYF. In DNA, the CDR3 is TGTGCCAGCGACAGGATGAAAGAGACCCAGTACTTC.

The V and J genes are TRBV6-5 and TRBJ1-4; D is possibly TRBD1 (6 bases). The CDR3 consists of 14 residues. Germline V gene lookup returns CDR1 MNHEY and CDR2 SVGAGI. Between the trimmed V and J ends, which lost 6 bases and 6 bases, there was a span of 14 bases. CDR3 residues: CASSLQGGDEKLFF. The CDR3 DNA reads TGTGCCAGCAGCCTACAGGGAGGGGATGAAAAACTGTTTTTT.

V is TRBV9 and J is TRBJ2-7; perhaps TRBD1 as D (6 bases). Trimming removed 4 bases from V and 0 bases from J, with 8 bases in between. CDR3 length equals 13 residues. Germline values: CDR1 SGDLS, CDR2 YYNGEE. CDR3 residues: CASSRQDSYEQYF. The CDR3 DNA reads TGTGCCAGCAGCCGACAGGACTCCTACGAGCAGTACTTC.

The chain recombines TRBV29-1 with TRBJ1-2; possible D gene TRBD1, 5 bases. Deletions cut 5 bases from V and 7 bases from J, with 11 bases between. There are 11 residues in the CDR3. CDR1 SQVTM and CDR2 ANQGSEA come from the germline V gene. The chain's CDR3 is CSVRRGFGYTF. The CDR3, as DNA: TGCAGCGTTCGTAGGGGATTTGGCTACACCTTC.

This clone was found a few times. V usage is TRBV27 and J usage is TRBJ1-1; D call uncertain. Trimming took 4 bases from V and 11 from J, leaving 5 bases between them. There are 9 residues in the CDR3. The V gene's germline CDR1 is MNHEY and CDR2 SMNVEV (reference sequence). In DNA form, the CDR3 reads TGTGCCAGCAGTTCCGAGGCTTTCTTT. The encoded protein is CASSSEAFF.

This clone came up a few times. The rearrangement links TRBV13 to TRBJ1-3; D is unclear. Trimming left V 1 base short and J 4 bases short, with 11 bases between. This CDR3 is built from 15 residues. The germline V gene has CDR1 PRHDT and CDR2 FYEKMQ (reference sequence). CDR3 sequence (DNA): TGTGCCAGCAGCTTAGTTCCTGGGCGAGGAAACACCATATATTTT. It encodes CASSLVPGRGNTIYF.

The chain joins TRBV29-1 to TRBJ2-1, with a weak D call TRBD2 (5 bases). Germline V gives CDR1 SQVTM, CDR2 ANQGSEA. Trimming removed 4 bases from V and 2 bases from J, with 15 bases in between. CDR3 length: 15 residues. The CDR3 DNA reads as TGCAGCGTTGCGTTAGCGACTAACCCCTACAATGAGCAGTTCTTC. Translated, it gives CSVALATNPYNEQFF.

The chain has TRBV11-2 and TRBJ2-3; no reliable D call. Trimming shortened V by 7 bases and J by 7 bases, and 15 bases separated the two germline ends. The CDR3 is made up of 13 amino acids. Per germline, CDR1 SGHAT and CDR2 FQNNGV. The CDR3 region has the DNA TGTGCCAGCACCCCTCGAGATCTTTATACGCAGTATTTT. Its translation: CASTPRDLYTQYF.

This clone was observed a few times. J is TRBJ1-2 and V is TRBV7-8, with D perhaps matching TRBD1 (6 bases). Trimming shortened V by 4 bases and J by 8 bases, and 11 bases separated the two germline ends. Germline assignment: CDR1 SGHVS and CDR2 FQNEAQ. CDR3 size: 12 residues. This chain's CDR3 is CASSSDRIGYTF. The CDR3, as DNA: TGTGCCAGCAGCTCAGACAGGATCGGCTACACCTTC. Filled out from reference TRBV7-8 and TRBJ1-2, the complete variable domain reads GAGVSQSPRYKVAKRGQDVALRCDPISGHVSLFWYQQALGQGPEFLTYFQNEAQLDKSGLPSDRFFAERPEGSVSTLKIQRTQQEDSAVYLCASSSDRIGYTFGSGTRLTVV.

The chain carries TRBV2 and TRBJ1-5, with TRBD1 matching 7 bases. V lost 4 bases to trimming and J lost 6 bases; unmatched junction nucleotides: 9. The CDR3 has 15 residues. In germline, CDR1 is SNHLY, CDR2 FYNNEI. The CDR3 DNA is TGTGCCAGCAGTGGCGAAGGGGGCTGGAGTCAGCCCCAGCATTTT. As protein: CASSGEGGWSQPQHF.

In nucleotides, the CDR3 is TGTGCCAGTAGTCGGGGGCGGGGGGGGACGAGCTCCTACAATGAGCAGTTCTTC. It codes for CASSRGRGGTSSYNEQFF. V usage is TRBV19 and J usage is TRBJ2-1; 9 positions agree with TRBD2. Germline V gene sequence: CDR1 LNHDA, CDR2 SQIVND (reference sequence). The trim removed 5 bases at V and 0 bases at J, leaving 11 bases unmatched. The CDR3 is 18 amino acids.

V usage is TRBV6-4 and J usage is TRBJ2-1; perhaps TRBD2 as D (6 bases). Per the germline V gene, CDR1 is MRHNA and CDR2 is SNTAGT. V was shortened by 2 bases and J by 9 bases, with 14 bases between the two germline ends. The CDR3 consists of 14 residues. The CDR3 DNA is TGTGCCAGCAGTGACCAATCCCAGGGAGGTGAGCAGTTCTTC. Translated, it gives CASSDQSQGGEQFF.

The count of this clone is one. This chain joins TRBV18 and TRBJ1-2; possibly TRBD1 for D (6 bases). CDR1 is KGHSH and CDR2 is LQKENI in the germline V gene. V lost 2 bases to trimming and J lost 2 bases, with 15 bases between them. The CDR3 contains 16 residues. The CDR3 protein is CASSPEGGGGNYGYTF. The CDR3 DNA follows: TGTGCCAGCTCACCAGAGGGTGGGGGCGGAAACTATGGCTACACCTTC.

This clone has only a few counts. V is TRBV7-8 and J is TRBJ1-4, with 7 bases identical to TRBD1. Germline assignment: CDR1 SGHVS and CDR2 FQNEAQ. The CDR3 is 17 amino acids. V was pared by 2 bases and J by 2 bases, with 8 bases of the junction left unmatched. CDR3: CASSLLRGQGTNEKLFF. The CDR3 DNA follows: TGTGCCAGCAGCTTATTAAGGGGGCAAGGGACTAATGAAAAACTGTTTTTT.

The chain uses TRBV11-2 and TRBJ2-7; unclear D gene. V was clipped by 3 bases and J by 4 bases, with 4 bases between them. The CDR3 runs to 11 residues. CDR1 SGHAT and CDR2 FQNNGV come from the germline V gene. DNA for the CDR3: TGTGCCAGCAGCTTCCAATACGAGCAGTACTTC. Residues: CASSFQYEQYF.

The chain combines TRBV6-5 with TRBJ2-6, with 7 bases aligning to TRBD2. Germline CDR1 MNHEY, CDR2 SVGAGI. This CDR3 has 15 amino acids. The junction had 2 bases not matched to a gene; V was cut back by 4 bases and J by 2 bases. CDR3 bases: TGTGCCAGCAGTTTGGGACTAACTGGGGCCAACGTCCTGACTTTC. Protein sequence: CASSLGLTGANVLTF.